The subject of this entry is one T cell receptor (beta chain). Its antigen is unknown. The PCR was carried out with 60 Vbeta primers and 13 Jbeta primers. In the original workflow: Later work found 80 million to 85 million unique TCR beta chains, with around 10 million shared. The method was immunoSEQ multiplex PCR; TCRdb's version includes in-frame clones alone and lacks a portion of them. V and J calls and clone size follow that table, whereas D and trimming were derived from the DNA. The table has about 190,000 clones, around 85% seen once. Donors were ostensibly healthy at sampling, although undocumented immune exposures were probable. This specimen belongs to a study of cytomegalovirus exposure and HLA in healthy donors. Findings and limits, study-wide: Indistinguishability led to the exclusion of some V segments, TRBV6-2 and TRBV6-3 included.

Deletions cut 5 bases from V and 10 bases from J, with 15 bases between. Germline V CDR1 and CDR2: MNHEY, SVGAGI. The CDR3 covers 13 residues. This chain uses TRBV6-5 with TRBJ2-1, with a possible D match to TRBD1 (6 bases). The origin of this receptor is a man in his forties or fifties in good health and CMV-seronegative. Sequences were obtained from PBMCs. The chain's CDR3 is CASSEQGRGEQFF. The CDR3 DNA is TGTGCCAGCAGTGAACAGGGTAGGGGAGAGCAGTTCTTC.